This TCR beta chain emerged from a study of response to subunit inactivated influenza vaccine. Study-wide points: A suggestion made by the authors is that each seasonal influenza vaccination recruits few new T cells.

This clonotype has just one count. Its antigen is currently unknown. TCRdb fed the RT-PCR reads into MiXCR, producing one record per CDR3 protein. The table records around 710,000 distinct CDR3 sequences, about 14% of them present only once. The TCR sequence derives from a man aged 45-60 years who received an inactivated influenza vaccine. The sequencing used PBMCs from blood, collected roughly 15 days before vaccination.

The CDR3 DNA follows: TGTGCCAGCAGTTACCAGGGCACCACTGGGGCCAACGTCCTGACTTTC. Protein: CASSYQGTTGANVLTF. V gene TRBV6-2 or TRBV6-3 combines with J gene TRBJ2-6, with D maybe TRBD1 (5 bases). Germline V gene sequence: CDR1 MNHEY, CDR2 SVGEGT. The ends were cut back, 2 bases at V and 2 bases at J, with 10 bases in the middle. There are 16 residues in the CDR3.